This entry is about one T cell receptor (beta chain). The data belong to a study of neoadjuvant anti-PD-1 for oral cavity cancer. Across the whole study: Most patients had three to four biweekly doses of 3 mg/kg nivolumab before resection.

Libraries were prepared by immunoSEQ multiplex PCR; TCRdb keeps only in-frame clonotypes and omits some of them. Of about 62,000 clones in the sample, under 85% were seen once. No culture or expansion preceded analysis of these blood cells. Trimming stripped 2 bases from V and 9 bases from J, with 8 bases between. There are 12 residues in the CDR3. Germline V gene lookup returns CDR1 SGHAT and CDR2 FQNNGV. The rearrangement links TRBV11-2 to TRBJ2-1; D not certain. The sample was PBMCs, taken before nivolumab (anti-PD-1) treatment. This receptor was identified in a person aged 35-79 years with oral cavity squamous cell carcinoma. The DNA for the CDR3 is TGTGCCAGCAGCTTACAACTTGCTGAGCAGTTCTTC. It yields the protein CASSLQLAEQFF.